The T cell receptor beta chain described here comes from a study of regulatory T cells in long-lasting Graves disease. Study in general: The antithyroid drugs taken by newly diagnosed Graves' patients had been used for under 3 months. Points from the study as a whole: It was in persistent disease that TRBV28, TRBJ1-2 and TRBJ2-5 were favored.

Comment on this clonotype: No antigen is known for it.

For TCR beta, libraries came from iRepertoire HTBI primers and Arm-PCR of CDR3 regions. A single record per CDR3 protein comes from TCRdb applying MiXCR to the multiplex PCR reads. The table has 350,000 to 500,000 distinct CDR3 sequences, about a sixth seen once. The time point here: newly diagnosed GD, antithyroid drugs for less than 3 months. RNA from PBMCs was the source of the TCR library. V lost 4 bases to trimming and J lost 3 bases, with 9 bases between them. This CDR3 region has 14 residues. The sample was also linked to a second study, of T cells in Graves' hyperthyroidism and ophthalmopathy. That study adds: Blood also contained most expanded thyroid clonotypes above 0.001.

Sequencing used peripheral blood mononuclear cells (PBMCs), obtained at new diagnosis, from a patient treated with antithyroid drugs. This chain uses TRBV12-3 or TRBV12-4 with TRBJ1-4; the D gene is possibly TRBD1 (6 bases). This receptor was identified in a woman aged 18-29 years with Graves disease. The CDR3, as DNA: TGTGCCAGCAGTTCGGACAGACCTAATGAAAAACTGTTTTTT. Protein: CASSSDRPNEKLFF.